This T cell receptor (beta chain) came from a study of blood T cells in healthy people across ages. Concerning this clonotype itself: The junction departs from germline at one end; a sequencing error may be responsible.

Sample-barcoded 5' priming and a J-beta primer mix drove a second PCR of roughly 6 to 12 cycles. TCRdb reprocessed the 5' RACE reads via MiXCR and lists one record per CDR3 protein. The sample includes roughly 1.5 million distinct CDR3 sequences, about 42% of them seen just once. The draw of peripheral blood yielded 8.5 to 10 milliliters from each donor. Germline assignment: CDR1 SGHKS and CDR2 YYEKEE (reference sequence). The CDR3 length is 15 residues. The chain employs TRBV5-5 and TRBJ1-3, with a possible D match to TRBD1 (6 bases). The sequence was collected from a young woman in good health. Source material: blood. CDR3 in DNA: TGTGCCAGCAGCCTAGGGGGAAACTCTGGAACCACCATATATTTT. The encoded protein is CASSLGGNSGTTIYF.